This passage covers 8 T cell receptor beta chains from one sample sequenced in a study of OX40 agonist ivuxolimab in advanced cancers. Sequenced by immunoSEQ multiplex PCR; TCRdb stores in-frame clones only, minus some. The repertoire includes about 62,000 clones, more than 90% of them detected once, and roughly 0.56% sits in the top ten. Here the sequenced sample was CD4+ or CD8+ T cells sorted from blood, taken in a trial of the OX40 agonist ivuxolimab. These receptors were taken from an adult with an advanced solid tumor such as melanoma, head and neck, liver or kidney cancer.

This clone was seen just once. The chain joins TRBV11-3 to TRBJ1-2; possibly TRBD1 for D (6 bases). Deletions cut 7 bases from V and 8 bases from J, with 20 bases between. CDR3 length: 14 residues. Germline-derived CDR1 and CDR2 are SGHNT and YENEEA. The CDR3 sequence is CASTLSAGDYGYTF. The CDR3 DNA is TGTGCCAGCACCCTCTCTGCAGGGGATTACGGCTACACCTTC.

V gene TRBV10-1 combines with J gene TRBJ1-5; possible D gene TRBD1, 5 bases. Germline V CDR1 and CDR2: WNHNN, SYGVQD (reference sequence). The CDR3 is 13 residues long. The V and J ends lost 8 bases and 3 bases respectively, with 11 bases between them. The CDR3 reads CASSQGVNQPQHF. In nucleotides, the CDR3 is TGCGCCAGCTCTCAGGGAGTCAATCAGCCCCAGCATTTT.

The chain employs TRBV7-9 and TRBJ2-1; 11 bases line up with TRBD2. V lost 5 bases to trimming and J lost 4 bases; unmatched junction nucleotides: 1. This CDR3 is built from 14 residues. Germline V CDR1 and CDR2: SEHNR, FQNEAQ (reference sequence). CDR3 region: CASSPSGRYNEQFF. The DNA of the CDR3 is TGTGCCAGCAGCCCTAGCGGGAGGTACAATGAGCAGTTCTTC.

The chain carries TRBV6-5 and TRBJ2-7, with D tentatively TRBD2 (6 bases). Trimming cost V 6 bases and J 3 bases, with 18 bases left between them. The CDR3 totals 15 residues. Germline CDR1 MNHEY, CDR2 SVGAGI. DNA of the CDR3: TGTGCCAGCAGCCCCGTGGGTTTGGGGGGCTACGAGCAGTACTTC. As protein: CASSPVGLGGYEQYF.

J is TRBJ1-3 and V is TRBV7-9; D ambiguous. Trimming removed 5 bases from V and 0 bases from J, with 11 bases in between. This CDR3 is built from 15 residues. The germline gives CDR1 SEHNR, CDR2 FQNEAQ (reference sequence). The CDR3 spells CASSQSRVSGNTIYF. Here the CDR3 DNA reads TGTGCCAGCAGCCAAAGTCGGGTCTCTGGAAACACCATATATTTT.

This clone was recorded once. The rearrangement uses TRBV14 and TRBJ2-5; 10 bases line up with TRBD1. CDR3 length equals 16 residues. CDR1 and CDR2 (germline): SGHDN, FVKESK. J lost 2 bases, V lost 1 base, and 4 bases had no gene match. DNA of the CDR3: TGTGCCAGCAGCCAAGCGGGACAGGGGTGGCAAGAGACCCAGTACTTC. It is translated as CASSQAGQGWQETQYF.

This clone showed up just once. The chain joins TRBV2 to TRBJ1-5, with a possible D match to TRBD1 (5 bases). CDR3 length: 13 residues. Between the trimmed V and J ends, which lost 10 bases and 3 bases, there was a span of 13 bases. Germline-derived CDR1 and CDR2 are SNHLY and FYNNEI. The CDR3 DNA sequence: TGTGCCACGATCCGGGGCCTCAATCAGCCCCAGCATTTT. Its translation: CATIRGLNQPQHF.

The chain combines TRBV29-1 with TRBJ2-2, with 7 bases fitting TRBD1. This CDR3 comprises 17 residues. Trimming removed 7 bases from V and 4 bases from J; junction bases left unmatched: 18. The germline gives CDR1 SQVTM, CDR2 ANQGSEA. CDR3 residues: CSAGKGSGGTSTGELFF. The CDR3 DNA reads as TGCAGCGCTGGAAAAGGGTCAGGGGGAACATCCACCGGGGAGCTGTTTTTT.